Shown below are 6 T cell receptor beta chains from a single sample sequenced in a study of T cell responses to AZD1222 COVID-19 vaccine. Clones were sequenced by immunoSEQ multiplex PCR, and TCRdb holds only the in-frame ones, with some missing. The sample lists about 180,000 clones, about nine tenths occurring once. The material was peripheral blood, obtained on day 0 of AZD1222 vaccination. Source of these receptors: an adult in good health.

The CDR3 sequence is CASSLGGVGAANEKLFF. CDR3 sequence (DNA): TGCGCCAGCAGCTTGGGGGGCGTGGGGGCGGCGAATGAAAAACTGTTTTTT. The V call is TRBV5-1, the J call TRBJ1-4, with D maybe TRBD1 (6 bases). The V gene's germline CDR1 is SGHRS and CDR2 YFSETQ. The length of the CDR3 is 17 residues. V dropped 0 bases and J dropped 5 bases, with 17 bases sitting between them.

This clone came up a few times. The chain has TRBV12-3 or TRBV12-4 and TRBJ2-1; D assignment may be TRBD1 or TRBD2 (5 bases each). The CDR3 has 13 amino acids. V was cut by 5 bases and J by 7 bases, with 12 bases left in between. The CDR3 nucleotides are TGTGCCAGCAGTATTGGGGGTGTGAATGAGCAGTTCTTC. It codes for CASSIGGVNEQFF.

CDR3 protein: CASIPDRTGNTIYF. The CDR3 DNA is TGTGCCAGTATCCCAGACAGGACAGGAAACACCATATATTTT. The chain carries TRBV19 and TRBJ1-3, with TRBD1 as a possible D gene (6 bases). V lost 7 bases and J 4 bases, leaving 14 bases between the germline ends. The CDR3 covers 14 residues. Germline V gene sequence: CDR1 LNHDA, CDR2 SQIVND (reference sequence).

The V gene is TRBV19, the J gene TRBJ1-3; no firm D call. Trimming stripped 6 bases from V and 6 bases from J, with 12 bases between. Germline V gene lookup returns CDR1 LNHDA and CDR2 SQIVND (reference sequence). The length of the CDR3 is 13 residues. DNA for the CDR3: TGTGCCAGTAGGTGGTTGAACGAAAACACCATATATTTT. It encodes CASRWLNENTIYF.

The V gene is TRBV9, the J gene TRBJ2-3; D is unclear. The CDR3 sequence is 12 residues long. Germline V gene sequence: CDR1 SGDLS, CDR2 YYNGEE. Trimming removed 3 bases at V and 4 bases at J, with 6 bases between. Written as DNA, the CDR3 is TGTGCCAGCAGCGGGTCCGCAGATACGCAGTATTTT. Translated: CASSGSADTQYF.

The chain combines TRBV20-1 with TRBJ2-7; D is unresolved. This CDR3 comprises 14 residues. Germline CDR1 and CDR2: DFQATT and SNEGSKA (reference sequence). Trimming cost V 3 bases and J 2 bases, with 14 bases left between them. The CDR3 spells CSASHGPGAYEQYF. The CDR3 nucleotides are TGCAGTGCTAGTCACGGCCCTGGGGCCTACGAGCAGTACTTC.